Presented here are 27 T cell receptor beta chains from one specimen sequenced in a study of T cells in tumors after PD-1 blockade. Some clones are missing from TCRdb's copy, which holds only in-frame ones; the method was immunoSEQ multiplex PCR. In the table there are over 12,000 clones, roughly 87% of which are singletons. The source material was PBMCs, sampled after anti-PD-1 treatment. These receptors all stem from a human donor with basal cell carcinoma.

The gene calls are TRBV5-1 and TRBJ2-7, with no clear D. The germline V gene has CDR1 SGHRS and CDR2 YFSETQ. The germline V and J ends were trimmed by 3 bases and 0 bases, with 10 bases remaining between them. The CDR3 length is 14 residues. CDR3 region: CASSSTASSYEQYF. The CDR3 DNA reads TGCGCCAGCAGCTCCACAGCCAGCTCCTACGAGCAGTACTTC.

The table lists this clone with a count of one. This CDR3 reads CASSPSNSGANVLTF. CDR3 nucleotide sequence: TGTGCCAGCAGCCCGAGTAACTCTGGGGCCAACGTCCTGACTTTC. The chain recombines TRBV3-1 (or the pseudogene TRBV3-2) with TRBJ2-6; D gene ambiguous. Germline V lookup: CDR1 LGHDT, CDR2 YNNKEL (reference sequence). V gave up 4 bases and J gave up 0 bases, with 7 bases separating them. The length of the CDR3 is 15 residues.

The chain has TRBV5-1 and TRBJ2-3, with 9 bases matching TRBD1. This CDR3 is built from 15 residues. The germline V gene encodes CDR1 SGHRS and CDR2 YFSETQ. J was trimmed by 6 bases and V by 4 bases; bases with no gene match: 9. The CDR3 DNA reads as TGCGCCAGCAGCATAGGACAGGGGACCACTGATACGCAGTATTTT. As protein: CASSIGQGTTDTQYF.

This sequence joins TRBV29-1 and TRBJ2-1; 10 bases match TRBD2. Germline CDR1 SQVTM, CDR2 ANQGSEA. This CDR3 is built from 12 residues. V gave up 7 bases and J gave up 7 bases; unmatched junction bases: 4. The CDR3 region has the DNA TGCAGCGGGGGGACTAGCGAAAATGAGCAGTTCTTC. Its protein product is CSGGTSENEQFF.

V is TRBV5-4 and J is TRBJ2-4, with TRBD2 matching over 11 bases. Germline V lookup: CDR1 SGHNT, CDR2 YYREEE (reference sequence). The length of the CDR3 is 16 residues. The ends lost 4 bases at V and 4 bases at J; junction bases unmatched: 7. The CDR3 nucleotides read TGTGCCAGCAGCCCCCCGGTAGCGGGAGGGAAAAACATTCAGTACTTC. This encodes CASSPPVAGGKNIQYF.

This clone is a singleton in its sample. This chain joins TRBV5-4 and TRBJ2-5, with 14 bases fitting TRBD2. The CDR3 has 16 residues. After removal of 5 bases from V and 4 bases from J, the junction contained 7 bases not matched to a gene. Per the germline V gene, CDR1 is SGHNT and CDR2 is YYREEE (reference sequence). The CDR3 sequence: CASSQGLAGGGETQYF. In nucleotides, the CDR3 is TGTGCCAGCAGTCAAGGACTAGCGGGGGGCGGAGAGACCCAGTACTTC.

CDR3 bases: TGCGCCAGCAGCTTGGACAGCGGATCCTACAATGAGCAGTTCTTC. Translating it yields CASSLDSGSYNEQFF. The rearrangement uses TRBV5-1 and TRBJ2-1; tentatively, D is TRBD2 (5 bases). There are 15 residues in the CDR3. V was cut by 0 bases and J by 1 base, with 8 bases left in between. CDR1 is SGHRS and CDR2 is YFSETQ in the germline V gene. Using reference TRBV5-1 and TRBJ2-1 for the parts outside the CDR3, the full variable domain is KAGVTQTPRYLIKTRGQQVTLSCSPISGHRSVSWYQQTPGQGLQFLFEYFSETQRNKGNFPGRFSGRQFSNSRSEMNVSTLELGDSALYLCASSLDSGSYNEQFFGPGTRLTVL.

The V call is TRBV6-5, the J call TRBJ2-5; 9 bases map to TRBD2. CDR3 length: 13 residues. The V gene's germline CDR1 is MNHEY and CDR2 SVGAGI. V was clipped by 6 bases and J by 4 bases; unmatched bases: 3. CDR3: CASRAGGPETQYF. The CDR3 coding sequence is TGTGCCAGCAGGGCGGGGGGGCCAGAGACCCAGTACTTC.

This sequence joins TRBV5-1 and TRBJ2-3; D ambiguous. CDR1 SGHRS and CDR2 YFSETQ come from the germline V gene. The CDR3 extends over 11 amino acids. Trimming pared 7 bases from V and 2 bases from J, leaving 5 bases between. CDR3 nucleotides: TGCGCCAGCGCGATCACAGATACGCAGTATTTT. Its protein product is CASAITDTQYF.

Only a few counts were recorded for this clone. Other DNA sequences in this specimen translate into the identical CDR3. The CDR3 region has the DNA TGTGCCAGCAGCCCAGGGACAGGGTACAATGAGCAGTTCTTC. It codes for CASSPGTGYNEQFF. The chain has TRBV9 and TRBJ2-1; 9 bases are a match to TRBD1. CDR3 length: 14 residues. V shed 4 bases and J 4 bases; nucleotides not matched to a gene: 3. Germline lookup yields CDR1 SGDLS and CDR2 YYNGEE.

The J gene is TRBJ2-7, the V gene TRBV4-2, with 10 bases that match TRBD2. The CDR3 covers 17 residues. Germline loops: CDR1 LGHNA, CDR2 YNFKEQ. V lost 1 base and J lost 2; bases outside the gene matches: 8. As DNA, the CDR3 is TGTGCCAGCAGCCAAGTGGTAGCGGGGGGTCACCCCTACGAGCAGTACTTC. Its protein product is CASSQVVAGGHPYEQYF.

J is TRBJ2-5 and V is TRBV24-1, with D possibly called TRBD1 or TRBD2 (5 bases each). The CDR3 is 14 amino acids. The germline gives CDR1 KGHDR, CDR2 SFDVKD. V lost 4 bases and J 7 bases, leaving 15 bases between the germline ends. This CDR3 is CATSDPGTPGTQYF. As DNA, the CDR3 is TGTGCCACCAGTGACCCCGGGACCCCCGGGACCCAGTACTTC.

The chain has TRBV4-1 and TRBJ2-3; 8 bases map to TRBD2. The CDR3 loop spans 19 amino acids. Germline CDR1 and CDR2: MGHRA and YSYEKL. Unmatched junction bases numbered 12, after V lost 1 base and J lost 0 bases. The CDR3 DNA sequence: TGCGCCAGCAGCCAAGGCCTCCCCAGGGCTAGCGGGAGCACAGATACGCAGTATTTT. Encoded protein: CASSQGLPRASGSTDTQYF.

V and J are TRBV19 and TRBJ2-5; 10 bases map to TRBD1. The CDR3 covers 19 residues. J gave up 2 bases and V 3 bases, and 15 bases lay outside the gene matches. Germline CDR1 and CDR2: LNHDA and SQIVND (reference sequence). The DNA for the CDR3 is TGTGCCAGTAGTATGTCCGTCGGGCTCCGGACAGGGGGACAAGAGACCCAGTACTTC. This codes for CASSMSVGLRTGGQETQYF.

J is TRBJ2-1 and V is TRBV6-4; 10 bases align to TRBD2. The CDR3 is 16 residues long. Unmatched junction bases numbered 12, after V lost 7 bases and J lost 6 bases. The germline V gene encodes CDR1 MRHNA and CDR2 SNTAGT. The CDR3 here is CASTRLAGVSGNEQFF. CDR3 DNA sequence: TGTGCCAGCACTAGACTAGCGGGCGTCTCTGGCAATGAGCAGTTCTTC.

The chain is built from TRBV6-5 and TRBJ1-4; D not resolved. The CDR3 consists of 15 residues. Trimming shortened V by 6 bases and J by 4 bases, and 15 bases separated the two germline ends. Germline V gene sequence: CDR1 MNHEY, CDR2 SVGAGI. Here the CDR3 reads CASRAFAAYNEKLFF. CDR3 coding DNA: TGTGCCAGCAGGGCTTTTGCGGCATATAATGAAAAACTGTTTTTT.

Details on this clone: Additional DNA sequences in this sample encode the identical CDR3. V is TRBV2 and J is TRBJ2-1, with 7 nucleotides matching TRBD2. The germline V gene encodes CDR1 SNHLY and CDR2 FYNNEI. After removal of 11 bases from V and 0 bases from J, the junction contained 22 bases not matched to a gene. There are 19 residues in the CDR3. CDR3 protein: CARCYGWAGVGSSYNEQFF. The CDR3 nucleotides read TGTGCCCGCTGTTACGGGTGGGCGGGGGTGGGGAGCTCCTACAATGAGCAGTTCTTC.

The gene calls are TRBV3-1 (or the pseudogene TRBV3-2) and TRBJ1-5; tentative D call: TRBD1 (6 bases). The germline CDR1 and CDR2 sequences are LGHDT and YNNKEL (reference sequence). CDR3 size: 16 residues. The germline V and J ends were trimmed by 1 base and 1 base, with 11 bases remaining between them. CDR3 residues: CASSQAGHLSNQPQHF. In DNA, the CDR3 is TGTGCCAGCAGCCAAGCGGGACATTTAAGCAATCAGCCCCAGCATTTT.

This sequence joins TRBV7-2 and TRBJ2-4, with D possibly TRBD2 on 6 matching bases. CDR3 size: 15 residues. Germline CDR1 reads SGHTA; CDR2 reads FQGNSA. The V end was cut by 6 bases, the J end by 1 base, with 13 bases between. The CDR3: CASRTNAGAKNIQYF. As DNA, the CDR3 is TGTGCCAGCAGAACCAACGCGGGGGCCAAAAACATTCAGTACTTC.

The V and J genes are TRBV5-1 and TRBJ2-1; 9 bases line up with TRBD2. Germline V gives CDR1 SGHRS, CDR2 YFSETQ. The CDR3 length is 16 residues. V lost 3 bases to trimming and J lost 6 bases; unmatched junction nucleotides: 10. The CDR3 region is CASSWPSGGGGNEQFF. The CDR3 region has the DNA TGCGCCAGCAGCTGGCCGTCTGGCGGGGGGGGCAATGAGCAGTTCTTC.

This chain links TRBV7-9 with TRBJ2-3; 7 bases agree with TRBD1. Germline lookup yields CDR1 SEHNR and CDR2 FQNEAQ (reference sequence). This CDR3 comprises 18 residues. V dropped 5 bases and J dropped 2; count of bases not matched to a gene: 16. Here the CDR3 reads CASSGPGWGTDSTDTQYF. In DNA form, the CDR3 reads TGTGCCAGCAGCGGGCCGGGGTGGGGGACAGATTCCACAGATACGCAGTATTTT.

Of note for this clone: One junction end disagrees with the germline gene, perhaps due to a read error. The gene calls are TRBV6-7 and TRBJ2-1, with D tentatively TRBD2 (7 bases). TRBV6-7 is identified as an open reading frame with a role that is uncertain. The CDR3 runs 19 residues. The CDR3 spells CPSCHGGAGAGSSYNEQFF. DNA of the CDR3: TGTCCCAGCTGTCATGGGGGGGCGGGGGCGGGGAGCTCCTACAATGAGCAGTTCTTC.

The chain is built from TRBV18 and TRBJ2-7; D is possibly TRBD2 (7 bases). The length of the CDR3 is 14 residues. Germline assignment: CDR1 KGHSH and CDR2 LQKENI. Trimming shortened V by 3 bases and J by 4 bases, and 13 bases separated the two germline ends. The CDR3 spells CASSPGGAEYEQYF. The CDR3 DNA is TGTGCCAGCTCACCGGGGGGGGCGGAGTACGAGCAGTACTTC.

The chain uses TRBV6-7 and TRBJ2-6; 8 bases are shared with TRBD1. TRBV6-7 is placed among ORFs of uncertain function. V was clipped by 2 bases and J by 1 base; unmatched bases: 13. The CDR3 length is 20 residues. CDR3 region: CASSYRTEQGARSGANVLTF. The CDR3 region has the DNA TGTGCCAGCAGTTACCGGACGGAGCAGGGGGCGCGTTCTGGGGCCAACGTCCTGACTTTC.

This clone turned up a few times. The chain has TRBV5-1 and TRBJ1-1; 8 nucleotides align to TRBD1. V shed 0 bases and J 1 base; nucleotides not matched to a gene: 2. The CDR3 sequence is 15 residues long. The V gene's germline CDR1 is SGHRS and CDR2 YFSETQ. In nucleotides, the CDR3 is TGCGCCAGCAGCTTGGATCAGGGGGCGAACACTGAAGCTTTCTTT. It encodes CASSLDQGANTEAFF.

A note on this clone: One junction end does not reproduce the germline sequence, and a read error may be involved. Other DNA sequences in the sample encode the same CDR3. This chain joins TRBV2 and TRBJ2-1, with TRBD2 matching over 7 bases. Germline assignment: CDR1 SNHLY and CDR2 FYNNEI. This CDR3 comprises 19 residues. The chain's CDR3 is CASCDGWAGEGSSYNEQFF. The CDR3, as DNA: TGTGCCAGCTGTGACGGGTGGGCGGGGGAGGGGAGCTCCTACAATGAGCAGTTCTTC.

The chain combines TRBV2 with TRBJ2-7; 7 nucleotides agree with TRBD2. Trimming cost V 10 bases and J 2 bases; bases outside gene matches: 11. CDR1 and CDR2 (germline): SNHLY, FYNNEI. The CDR3 runs 14 residues. This CDR3 reads CATNTGTTAYEQYF. The CDR3 coding sequence is TGTGCCACCAACACCGGGACTACGGCCTACGAGCAGTACTTC.